A selection of T cell receptor beta chains follows, all from one sample in a study of blood T cell repertoires in COVID-19. Clones were sequenced by immunoSEQ multiplex PCR, and TCRdb holds only the in-frame ones, with some missing. The table records about 86,000 clones, roughly three quarters of them present only once. Sequenced material: peripheral blood. All receptors derive from a man in his sixties or seventies with acute or convalescent COVID-19. CDR3s include the opening cysteine and the closing phenylalanine or tryptophan. A D gene is named only where the DNA matches it firmly. Size is omitted from some rows. Given values are once, few, many or a class for expanded clones.

TRBJ2-3,TRBV4-1,TRBD2,-,TGCGCCAGCAGCCAAAGACTAGCGGGGGGTTCACCCACAGATACGCAGTATTTT,CASSQRLAGGSPTDTQYF
TRBJ2-7,TRBV10-2,TRBD2,-,TGCGCCAGCAGTGATAATAGCGGGGACGAGCAGTACTTC,CASSDNSGDEQYF
TRBJ1-1,TRBV7-3,-,-,TGTGCCAGCAGTCGGACAGTGAACACTGAAGCTTTCTTT,CASSRTVNTEAFF
TRBJ1-1,TRBV6-5,TRBD1,-,TGTGCCAGCACAAGGACAGGGAACACTGAAGCTTTCTTT,CASTRTGNTEAFF
TRBJ1-6,TRBV28,-,-,TGTGCCAGCAGTTTTACGGGTGTATATTCACCCCTCCACTTT,CASSFTGVYSPLHF
TRBJ2-1,TRBV9,-,-,TGTGCCAGCAGGGGGGGCAATGAGCAGTTCTTC,CASRGGNEQFF
TRBJ1-2,TRBV28,-,-,TGTGCCAGCAGTTTTGGCAGGGCCGACTATGGCTACACCTTC,CASSFGRADYGYTF
TRBJ1-2,TRBV11-2,-,-,TGTGCCAGCAGACGGGGACGGACTCTTACGGGGGTGAAAGATGGCTACACCTTC,CASRRGRTLTGVKDGYTF
TRBJ1-4,TRBV6-5,TRBD1,once,TGTGCCAGTGGGGACAGGGGGGTTGAAAAACTGTTTTTT,CASGDRGVEKLFF
TRBJ1-1,TRBV2,-,-,TGTGCCAGCAGCTCTAACACTGAAGCTTTCTTT,CASSSNTEAFF
TRBJ1-2,TRBV5-1,TRBD1,-,TGCGCCAGCAGCAGGGACAGGGAAGCTGGCTACACCTTC,CASSRDREAGYTF
TRBJ2-3,TRBV7-9,-,-,TGTGCCAGCACCTCAGGGGCAGATACGCAGTATTTT,CASTSGADTQYF
TRBJ2-3,TRBV6-1,TRBD2,once,TGTGCCAGCAGTGAAGCGGGGGGGACAGATACGCAGTATTTT,CASSEAGGTDTQYF
TRBJ2-2,TRBV9,TRBD1,-,TGTGCCAGCAGCGTAGGGGGACAGGGTACCGGGGAGCTGTTTTTT,CASSVGGQGTGELFF
TRBJ2-1,TRBV3-1/TRBV3-2,-,-,TGTGCCAGCAGCCAAGATGGTAGAAATGAGCAGTTCTTC,CASSQDGRNEQFF
TRBJ1-1,TRBV27,TRBD1,-,TGTGCCAGCAGTCAGACAGGGAACCCTGAAGCTTTCTTT,CASSQTGNPEAFF
TRBJ1-2,TRBV28,-,-,TGTGCCAGCAGACCGGGACACTCCTATGGCTACACCTTC,CASRPGHSYGYTF
TRBJ2-5,TRBV12-3/TRBV12-4,-,-,TGTGCCAGCAGTCTTGTGGAGACCCAGTACTTC,CASSLVETQYF
TRBJ1-5,TRBV19,-,-,TGTGCCAGTAGCCCTAGTACGAGCAATCAGCCCCAGCATTTT,CASSPSTSNQPQHF
TRBJ2-7,TRBV6-5,TRBD1,few,TGTGCCAGCACAGGGACAGGTCTACACGAGCAGTACTTC,CASTGTGLHEQYF
TRBJ2-5,TRBV10-3,-,few,TGTGCCATCAGTGCCGTGGGGGGACTCCAAGAGACCCAGTACTTC,CAISAVGGLQETQYF
TRBJ1-2,TRBV2,TRBD1,-,TGTGCCAGCAGTAAAAGGGACAGGGTAGGAGATGGCTACACCTTC,CASSKRDRVGDGYTF
TRBJ2-3,TRBV6-5,TRBD1,-,TGTGCCAGCGAATCAGGGGGTAGCACAGATACGCAGTATTTT,CASESGGSTDTQYF
TRBJ2-1,TRBV10-3,TRBD2,-,TGTGCCATCAGTCATTCTGGGACTAGCGGGGGAGCGGGATACAATGAGCAGTTCTTC,CAISHSGTSGGAGYNEQFF
TRBJ1-5,TRBV15,-,-,TGTGCCACCAGTAAGGGGTCTCAGCCCCAGCATTTT,CATSKGSQPQHF
TRBJ1-5,TRBV6-6,TRBD1,-,TGTGCCAGCAGGTTAACTAGACAGGGCGGTCAGCCCCAGCATTTT,CASRLTRQGGQPQHF
TRBJ1-2,TRBV29-1,-,-,TGCAGCGTTGGAAAGGGGCTCGCGGATGGCTACACCTTC,CSVGKGLADGYTF
TRBJ1-1,TRBV28,TRBD1,-,TGTGCCAGCAGTTTCTTGGGAATATCGACAGGGGGGGACACTGAAGCTTTCTTT,CASSFLGISTGGDTEAFF
TRBJ2-2,TRBV24-1,-,-,TGTGCCACCAGTGAACCTACAGATCTCGGGGAGCTGTTTTTT,CATSEPTDLGELFF
TRBJ2-1,TRBV11-3,-,-,TGTGCCAGCAGCTTAGGGCCGACAACTTACAATGAGCAGTTCTTC,CASSLGPTTYNEQFF
TRBJ2-3,TRBV11-2,-,-,TGTGCCAGCAGCTCCCCGGCCCCGGGAAGGTTCGCAGATACGCAGTATTTT,CASSSPAPGRFADTQYF
TRBJ2-1,TRBV9,TRBD2,-,TGTGCCAGCAGCTTCGGGACTAGCGGGGGGCTCCCCGCTGAGCAGTTCTTC,CASSFGTSGGLPAEQFF
TRBJ2-4,TRBV6-5,TRBD2,-,TGTGCCAGCAGGTCGTCCGGGACTAGTGGGGACATTCAGTACTTC,CASRSSGTSGDIQYF
TRBJ1-1,TRBV29-1,TRBD1,-,TGCAGCAGCTCCGGGACAGGGGAAAAAGCTTTCTTT,CSSSGTGEKAFF
TRBJ2-1,TRBV14,-,-,TGTGCCAGCAGCTCGATGGGAGCGTACAATGAGCAGTTCTTC,CASSSMGAYNEQFF
TRBJ1-1,TRBV27,-,-,TGTGCCAGCCAGTTGGGAGGGAACACTGAAGCTTTCTTT,CASQLGGNTEAFF
TRBJ2-5,TRBV24-1,-,-,TGTGCCACCAGTGATGGGAGACGAGAGACCCAGTACTTC,CATSDGRRETQYF
TRBJ2-1,TRBV7-9,-,few,TGTGCCAGCAGCCGAGTGGGGCGAAATGAGCAGTTCTTC,CASSRVGRNEQFF
TRBJ2-1,TRBV5-4,-,few,TGTGCCAGCAGCTTGGAACAGGGAGATGAGCAGTTCTTC,CASSLEQGDEQFF
TRBJ1-4,TRBV6-5,-,-,TGTGCCAGCAGTTCCTGGGGGGTTGGCACTAATGAAAAACTGTTTTTT,CASSSWGVGTNEKLFF
TRBJ1-5,TRBV5-4,-,-,TGTGCCAGCAGCTTGGGGGGGAGGGGTCAGCCCCAGCATTTT,CASSLGGRGQPQHF
TRBJ2-5,TRBV4-1,TRBD2,-,TGCGCCAGCAGCCAAGTGCGGGGGGCTACCCAAGAGACCCAGTACTTC,CASSQVRGATQETQYF
TRBJ2-1,TRBV4-1,-,-,TGCGCCAGCAGCCAAGGTTGGACAGCAGGGGAGCAGTTCTTC,CASSQGWTAGEQFF
TRBJ2-5,TRBV4-1,-,-,TGCGCCAGCAGCGGAGAGGAAGGCTTCCGGGGGGAGACCCAGTACTTC,CASSGEEGFRGETQYF
TRBJ2-6,TRBV29-1,TRBD1,-,TGCAGCGTCTCCGGGACAGGGAGCTCTGGGGCCAACGTCCTGACTTTC,CSVSGTGSSGANVLTF
TRBJ2-2,TRBV6-5,-,-,TGTGCCAGCAGTTACGAACAGAAAAAAGGTACCGGGGAGCTGTTTTTT,CASSYEQKKGTGELFF
TRBJ1-4,TRBV28,TRBD1,-,TGTGCCAGCAGCACCAGGGGGCCAGGTGAAAAACTGTTTTTT,CASSTRGPGEKLFF
TRBJ1-4,TRBV29-1,TRBD1,few,TGCAGCGTAACTGGGCAGGGGGCGACTAATGAAAAACTGTTTTTT,CSVTGQGATNEKLFF